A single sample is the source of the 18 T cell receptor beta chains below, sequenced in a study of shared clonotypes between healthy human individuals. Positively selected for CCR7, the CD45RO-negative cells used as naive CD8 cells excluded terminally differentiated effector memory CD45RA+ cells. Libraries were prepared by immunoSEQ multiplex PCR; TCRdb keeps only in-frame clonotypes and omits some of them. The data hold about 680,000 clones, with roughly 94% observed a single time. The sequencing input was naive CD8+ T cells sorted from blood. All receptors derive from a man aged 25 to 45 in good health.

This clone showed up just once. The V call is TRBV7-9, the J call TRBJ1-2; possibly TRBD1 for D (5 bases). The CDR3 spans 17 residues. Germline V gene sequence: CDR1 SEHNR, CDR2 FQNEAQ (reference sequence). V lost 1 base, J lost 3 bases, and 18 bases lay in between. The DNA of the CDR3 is TGTGCCAGCAGCTTAGACGATCGGGGGGGAGGCGACTATGGCTACACCTTC. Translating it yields CASSLDDRGGGDYGYTF.

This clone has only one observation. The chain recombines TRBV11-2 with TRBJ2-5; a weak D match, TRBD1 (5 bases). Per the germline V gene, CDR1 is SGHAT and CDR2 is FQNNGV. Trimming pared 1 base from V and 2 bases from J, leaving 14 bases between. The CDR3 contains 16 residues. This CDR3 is CASSLGSGWAQETQYF. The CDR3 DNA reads TGTGCCAGCAGCTTAGGTTCAGGGTGGGCACAAGAGACCCAGTACTTC.

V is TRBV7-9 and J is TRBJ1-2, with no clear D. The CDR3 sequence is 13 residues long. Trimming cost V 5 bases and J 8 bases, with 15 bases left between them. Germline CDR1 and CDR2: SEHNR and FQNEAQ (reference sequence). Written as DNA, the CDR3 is TGTGCCAGCAGCCCAGGACCGCGCTCAGGCTACACCTTC. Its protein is CASSPGPRSGYTF.

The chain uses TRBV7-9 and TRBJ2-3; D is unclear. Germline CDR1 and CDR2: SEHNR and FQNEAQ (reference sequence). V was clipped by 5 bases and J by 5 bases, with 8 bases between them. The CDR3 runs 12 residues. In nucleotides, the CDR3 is TGTGCCAGCAGCCCGCAGTTAGATACGCAGTATTTT. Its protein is CASSPQLDTQYF.

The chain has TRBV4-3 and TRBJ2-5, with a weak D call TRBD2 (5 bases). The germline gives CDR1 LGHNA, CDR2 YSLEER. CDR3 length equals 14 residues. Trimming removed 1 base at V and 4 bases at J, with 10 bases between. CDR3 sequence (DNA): TGCGCCAGCAGCCAAGCAAGTGCGGGAGAGACCCAGTACTTC. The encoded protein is CASSQASAGETQYF.

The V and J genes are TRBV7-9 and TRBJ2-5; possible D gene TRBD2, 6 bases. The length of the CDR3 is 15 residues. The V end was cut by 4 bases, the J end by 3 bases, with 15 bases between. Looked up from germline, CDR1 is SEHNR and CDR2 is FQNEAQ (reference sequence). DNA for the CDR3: TGTGCCAGCAGCTCCCCCGGGAGAGGGGAAGAGACCCAGTACTTC. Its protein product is CASSSPGRGEETQYF.

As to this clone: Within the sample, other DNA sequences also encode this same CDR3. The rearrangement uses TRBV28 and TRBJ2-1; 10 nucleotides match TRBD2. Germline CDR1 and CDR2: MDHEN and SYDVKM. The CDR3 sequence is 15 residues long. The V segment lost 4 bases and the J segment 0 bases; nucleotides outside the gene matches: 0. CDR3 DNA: TGTGCCAGCAGTTCTAGCGGGAGCTCCTACAATGAGCAGTTCTTC. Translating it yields CASSSSGSSYNEQFF.

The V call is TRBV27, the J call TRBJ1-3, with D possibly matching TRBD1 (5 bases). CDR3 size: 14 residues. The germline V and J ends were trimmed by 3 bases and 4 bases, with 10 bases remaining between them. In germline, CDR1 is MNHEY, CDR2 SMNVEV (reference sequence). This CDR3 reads CASSLVGPGNTIYF. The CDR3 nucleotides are TGTGCCAGCAGTTTGGTGGGGCCCGGAAACACCATATATTTT.

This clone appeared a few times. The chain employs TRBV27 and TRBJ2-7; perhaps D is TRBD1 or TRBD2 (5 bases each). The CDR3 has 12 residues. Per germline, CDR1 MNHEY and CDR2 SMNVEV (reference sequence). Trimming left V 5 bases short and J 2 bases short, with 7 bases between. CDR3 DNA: TGTGCCAGCAGTGAGGGGACCTACGAGCAGTACTTC. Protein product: CASSEGTYEQYF.

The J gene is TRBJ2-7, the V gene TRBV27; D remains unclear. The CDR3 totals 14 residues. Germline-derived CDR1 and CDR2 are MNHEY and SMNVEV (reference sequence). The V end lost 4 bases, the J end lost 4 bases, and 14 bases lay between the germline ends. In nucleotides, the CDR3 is TGTGCCAGCAGTTGGCGGTTTGCGTCTTACGAGCAGTACTTC. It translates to CASSWRFASYEQYF.

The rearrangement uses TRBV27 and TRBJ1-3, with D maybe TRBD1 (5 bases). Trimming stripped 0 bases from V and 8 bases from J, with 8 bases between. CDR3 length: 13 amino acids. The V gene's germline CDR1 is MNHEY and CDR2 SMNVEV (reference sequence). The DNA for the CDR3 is TGTGCCAGCAGTTTATCGGGGGGGGACACCATATATTTT. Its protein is CASSLSGGDTIYF.

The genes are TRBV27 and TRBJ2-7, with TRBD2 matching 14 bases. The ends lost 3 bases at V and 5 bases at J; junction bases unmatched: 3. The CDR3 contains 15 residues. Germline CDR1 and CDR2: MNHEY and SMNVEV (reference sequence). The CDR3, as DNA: TGTGCCAGCAGTTTCGGGACTAGCGGGAGTAACGAGCAGTACTTC. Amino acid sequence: CASSFGTSGSNEQYF.

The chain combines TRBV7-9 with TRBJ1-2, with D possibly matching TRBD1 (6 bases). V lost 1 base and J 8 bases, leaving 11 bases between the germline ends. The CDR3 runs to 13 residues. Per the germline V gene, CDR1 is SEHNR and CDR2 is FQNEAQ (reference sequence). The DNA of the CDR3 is TGTGCCAGCAGCTTAGAGGGAGGGGGGGGCTACACCTTC. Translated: CASSLEGGGGYTF.

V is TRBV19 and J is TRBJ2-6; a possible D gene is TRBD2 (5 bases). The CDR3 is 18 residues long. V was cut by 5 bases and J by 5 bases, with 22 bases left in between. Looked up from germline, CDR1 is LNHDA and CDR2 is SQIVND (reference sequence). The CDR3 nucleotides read TGTGCCAGTAGTCACGGGGAGACAAATCAAAGTCGGGCCAACGTCCTGACTTTC. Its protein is CASSHGETNQSRANVLTF.

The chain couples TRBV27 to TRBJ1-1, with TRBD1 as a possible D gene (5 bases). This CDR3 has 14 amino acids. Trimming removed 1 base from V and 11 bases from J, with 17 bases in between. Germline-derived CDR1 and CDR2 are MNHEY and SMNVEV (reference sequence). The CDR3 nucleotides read TGTGCCAGCAGTTTATTCCCAGGGACTGTTAGGGCTTTCTTT. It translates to CASSLFPGTVRAFF.

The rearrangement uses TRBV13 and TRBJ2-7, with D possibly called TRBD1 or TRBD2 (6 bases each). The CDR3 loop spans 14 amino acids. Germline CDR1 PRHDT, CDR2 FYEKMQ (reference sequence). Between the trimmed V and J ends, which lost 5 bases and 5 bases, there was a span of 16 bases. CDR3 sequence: CASSHATGGHEQYF. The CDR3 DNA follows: TGTGCCAGCAGCCACGCGACCGGGGGCCACGAGCAGTACTTC. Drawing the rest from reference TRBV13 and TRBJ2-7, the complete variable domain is AAGVIQSPRHLIKEKRETATLKCYPIPRHDTVYWYQQGPGQDPQFLISFYEKMQSDKGSIPDRFSAQQFSDYHSELNMSSLELGDSALYFCASSHATGGHEQYFGPGTRLTVT.

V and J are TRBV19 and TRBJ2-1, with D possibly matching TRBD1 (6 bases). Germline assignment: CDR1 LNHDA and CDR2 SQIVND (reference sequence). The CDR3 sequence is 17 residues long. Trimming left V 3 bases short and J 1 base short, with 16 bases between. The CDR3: CASSIEQGWVSYNEQFF. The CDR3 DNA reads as TGTGCCAGTAGTATTGAACAGGGCTGGGTTTCCTACAATGAGCAGTTCTTC.

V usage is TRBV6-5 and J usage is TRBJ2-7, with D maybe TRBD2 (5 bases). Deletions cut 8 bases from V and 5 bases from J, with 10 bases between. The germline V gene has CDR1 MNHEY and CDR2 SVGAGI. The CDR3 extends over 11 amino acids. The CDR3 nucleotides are TGTGCCAGCGGACTCCCGCACGAGCAGTACTTC. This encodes CASGLPHEQYF.